These T cell receptor beta chains were read from a single sample in a study of CD8+ T cells in alopecia areata. Method: immunoSEQ multiplex PCR; TCRdb's copy keeps in-frame clones and lacks some. The data hold 130,000 to 150,000 clones, with around four fifths observed a single time. The sample here was CD8+ T cells sorted from blood, taken at week 4, from a patient treated with tofacitinib. The receptors come from a human donor with alopecia areata. CDR3s include the opening cysteine and the closing phenylalanine or tryptophan. The D gene is left open where the match is weak. Part of the rows lack a size; the others show once, few, many or a class for expanded clones.

>TRBV11-3|TRBJ2-7|.|.
TGTGCCAGCAGCCCCGGCAGGAGGGCCTCCGAGCAGTACTTC
CASSPGRRASEQYF
>TRBV11-3|TRBJ1-1|TRBD1|.
TGTGCCAGCAGCAGGTGGGACAGGGGAGTGGAAGCTTTCTTT
CASSRWDRGVEAFF
>TRBV5-1|TRBJ2-5|TRBD1|few
TGCGCCAGCAGCCCACGATACAGGGGGAACCAAGAGACCCAGTACTTC
CASSPRYRGNQETQYF
>TRBV9|TRBJ2-5|.|.
TGTGCCAGCAGCTATTACTCAGACAGGTCCTGGGAGACCCAGTACTTC
CASSYYSDRSWETQYF
>TRBV10-2|TRBJ1-1|.|.
TGCGCCAGCAGCCAACAGGGCCCTGAAGCTTTCTTT
CASSQQGPEAFF
>TRBV27|TRBJ2-1|.|.
TGTGCCAGCAGCCCAGGAAGACTCTCCTACAATGAGCAGTTCTTC
CASSPGRLSYNEQFF
>TRBV29-1|TRBJ1-1|.|.
TGCAGCGTTGTAAGCACAGGGAGGGGGAACACTGAAGCTTTCTTT
CSVVSTGRGNTEAFF
>TRBV11-2|TRBJ2-7|.|.
TGTGCCAGCAGCTTAGGCGACAGTTACGAGCAGTACTTC
CASSLGDSYEQYF
>TRBV2|TRBJ2-1|TRBD1|.
TGTGCCATCAGCCCCGGGACAGGGTTTGATGAGCAGTTCTTC
CAISPGTGFDEQFF
>TRBV14|TRBJ2-7|TRBD2|.
TGTGCCAGCAGCCGCGGGGGGGTCGGGTCCTCCGAGCAGTACTTC
CASSRGGVGSSEQYF
>TRBV27|TRBJ2-7|TRBD2|.
TGTGCCAGCAGTTTGCGGGGGGCTTACGAGCAGTACTTC
CASSLRGAYEQYF
>TRBV4-3|TRBJ1-5|.|.
TGCGCCAGCAGACTAGACAGGTTTAGCTCTCAGCCCCAGCATTTT
CASRLDRFSSQPQHF
>TRBV29-1|TRBJ2-1|.|.
TGCAGCGTTGAGCGGGGCGGCAATGAGCAGTTCTTC
CSVERGGNEQFF
>TRBV14|TRBJ1-1|TRBD1|.
TGTGCCAGCAGCCAACCCTCGACAGGGATTAACACTGAAGCTTTCTTT
CASSQPSTGINTEAFF
>TRBV27|TRBJ2-1|.|.
TGTGCCAGCAGTTCCGGACGGGCTAATGAGCAGTTCTTC
CASSSGRANEQFF
>TRBV7-2|TRBJ2-5|.|once
TGTGCCAGCAGCTCGGTACCCGGGAAGACCCAGTACTTC
CASSSVPGKTQYF
>TRBV29-1|TRBJ2-5|.|.
TGCAGCGTTGAAGATGGGGGAGAGACCCAGTACTTC
CSVEDGGETQYF
>TRBV6-5|TRBJ2-7|TRBD2|.
TGTGCCAGCGGACTAGCGGGGTTGTACGAGCAGTACTTC
CASGLAGLYEQYF
>TRBV13|TRBJ1-3|.|.
TGTGCCAGCAGCACAAGAGGCTCTGGAAACACCATATATTTT
CASSTRGSGNTIYF
>TRBV27|TRBJ1-6|.|once
TGTGCCAGCAGTTTCAGGGGCCATTATAATTCACCCCTCCACTTT
CASSFRGHYNSPLHF
>TRBV4-1|TRBJ1-5|.|.
TGCGCCAGCAGCCAATACTCGGGGCAAAATCAGCCCCAGCATTTT
CASSQYSGQNQPQHF
>TRBV9|TRBJ2-3|TRBD2|.
TGTGCCAGCAGCGCCGGGACTACAAGCACAGATACGCAGTATTTT
CASSAGTTSTDTQYF
>TRBV5-1|TRBJ2-1|.|few
TGCGCCAGCAGCTTGGCACAGGGAGTGAAAAATGAGCAGTTCTTC
CASSLAQGVKNEQFF
>TRBV19|TRBJ1-1|TRBD1|.
TGTGCCAGTAGTATGTCTGACAGGGGCTTCACTGAAGCTTTCTTT
CASSMSDRGFTEAFF
>TRBV7-9|TRBJ2-7|TRBD2|.
TGTGCCAGCAGCTTTCTAGCGGGGGCCCCCTACGAGCAGTACTTC
CASSFLAGAPYEQYF
>TRBV29-1|TRBJ1-2|.|.
TGCAGCGTTGCCGACAGCTATGGCTACACCTTC
CSVADSYGYTF
>TRBV4-1|TRBJ2-1|TRBD1|once
TGCGCCAGCAGCCACGGGACAGGGATCTACAATGAGCAGTTCTTC
CASSHGTGIYNEQFF
>TRBV18|TRBJ2-5|.|.
TGTGCCAGCTCACCAGGAGCCTCTACGCAAGAGACCCAGTACTTC
CASSPGASTQETQYF
>TRBV7-9|TRBJ2-1|.|once
TGTGCCAGCAGGGATCAGGGGTCCTACAATGAGCAGTTCTTC
CASRDQGSYNEQFF
>TRBV4-3|TRBJ2-7|.|.
TGCGCCAGCAGCCAAGAATGGCGGGCTACCTACGAGCAGTACTTC
CASSQEWRATYEQYF
>TRBV6-5|TRBJ2-7|.|.
TGTGCCAGCAGTTCCTTCCTTGGACCGTCGAAGGAGCAGTACTTC
CASSSFLGPSKEQYF
>TRBV6-5|TRBJ2-7|.|.
TGTGCCGTAGGCGATACGAAGCAGTACTTC
CAVGDTKQYF
>TRBV18|TRBJ1-4|.|.
TGTGCCAGCTCGCAGACAGATGCAACTAATGAAAAACTGTTTTTT
CASSQTDATNEKLFF
>TRBV4-3|TRBJ2-7|.|.
TGCGCCAGCAGCCAAGGTCCGGGCACAATCTCCTACGAGCAGTACTTC
CASSQGPGTISYEQYF
>TRBV30|TRBJ2-1|.|.
TGTGCCTGCAGCGGGGACAGTTCCTACAATGAGCAGTTCTTC
CACSGDSSYNEQFF
>TRBV7-9|TRBJ2-7|TRBD1|.
TGTGCCAGCAGCTTCTTCAAACAAGGACAGGGGGCGAACTACGAGCAGTACTTC
CASSFFKQGQGANYEQYF
>TRBV4-3|TRBJ2-3|.|once
TGCGCCAGCAGCCAAGAGTACAGGGCCACAGATACGCAGTATTTT
CASSQEYRATDTQYF
>TRBV29-1|TRBJ2-1|.|.
TGCAGCGTTGGTCGGGGCGGGGCGGAGCAGTTCTTC
CSVGRGGAEQFF
>TRBV4-1|TRBJ2-5|.|.
TGCGCCAGCAGCCAAGACCAAGCCCAAGAGACCCAGTACTTC
CASSQDQAQETQYF
>TRBV13|TRBJ2-1|.|few
TGTGCCAGCAGCTTAGGGAAGGGTGAGCAGTTCTTC
CASSLGKGEQFF
>TRBV29-1|TRBJ2-5|.|.
TGCAGCGTTGATCCAGGAGAGACCCAGTACTTC
CSVDPGETQYF
>TRBV6-5|TRBJ1-5|.|.
TGTGCCAGCAGTACGTTGGGTCAGCCCCAGCATTTT
CASSTLGQPQHF
>TRBV4-2|TRBJ2-1|TRBD2|.
TGTGCCAGCAGCCAAGATAGCCCCTCCACTAGCGGGGCTTACAATGAGCAGTTCTTC
CASSQDSPSTSGAYNEQFF
>TRBV7-8|TRBJ2-3|.|.
TGTGCCAGCAGCTCGGGGACTAGCACAGATACGCAGTATTTT
CASSSGTSTDTQYF
>TRBV7-2|TRBJ1-2|.|.
TGTGCCAGCAGCTTATTCGAAGGGGGGCCAAACTATGGCTACACCTTC
CASSLFEGGPNYGYTF